These 5 T cell receptor beta chains were sequenced from one sample in a study of shared clonotypes between healthy human individuals. Only CD45RO-negative cells positively selected for CCR7 counted as naive CD8 cells, so terminally differentiated effector memory CD45RA+ cells were excluded. This table comes from immunoSEQ multiplex PCR, and its TCRdb copy is limited to in-frame clones, with some not included. Counted here are around 2,100,000 clones, approximately 94% occurring once; the ten biggest clones make up roughly 1%. The specimen was naive CD8+ T cells sorted from blood. The receptors originated from a man between 18 and 35 years old in good health.

This chain joins TRBV6-1 and TRBJ2-7; D not resolved. Trimming removed 11 bases at V and 4 bases at J, with 9 bases between. The CDR3 covers 10 residues. From germline, CDR1 is MNHNS and CDR2 SASEGT. The CDR3: CALGRYEQYF. The CDR3 DNA sequence: TGTGCCTTGGGCAGGTACGAGCAGTACTTC.

The genes are TRBV4-1 and TRBJ2-7; D unresolved. CDR1 is MGHRA, CDR2 YSYEKL, per germline. This CDR3 region has 14 residues. V lost 0 bases, J lost 2 bases, and 8 bases lay in between. The CDR3 is CASSQETIAYEQYF. CDR3 nucleotide sequence: TGCGCCAGCAGCCAAGAAACAATCGCCTACGAGCAGTACTTC.

V is TRBV6-4 and J is TRBJ2-4; unclear D gene. Germline CDR1 and CDR2: MRHNA and SNTAGT. Between the trimmed V and J ends, which lost 6 bases and 9 bases, there was a span of 9 bases. The CDR3 length is 11 residues. The CDR3 coding sequence is TGTGCCAGCAGGGGCAAAGGCATTCAGTACTTC. The encoded protein is CASRGKGIQYF.

The chain couples TRBV10-1 to TRBJ1-2; 7 positions match TRBD1. V shed 6 bases, J shed 5 bases, and the junction held 12 bases outside the gene matches. The CDR3 extends over 15 amino acids. Germline V lookup: CDR1 WNHNN, CDR2 SYGVQD (reference sequence). The CDR3 loop reads CASSDPGQNFYGYTF. The CDR3 nucleotides read TGCGCCAGCAGCGATCCGGGACAGAATTTTTATGGCTACACCTTC.

The chain recombines TRBV7-9 with TRBJ1-3; D might be TRBD1 (6 bases). V was shortened by 8 bases and J by 0 bases, with 8 bases between the two germline ends. The CDR3 extends over 13 amino acids. Per germline, CDR1 SEHNR and CDR2 FQNEAQ (reference sequence). The CDR3 DNA reads as TGTGCCAGCGAGGACAGCTCTGGAAACACCATATATTTT. This translates into CASEDSSGNTIYF.